Following are 30 T cell receptor beta chains from one sample sequenced in a study of shared clonotypes between healthy human individuals. The table came from immunoSEQ multiplex PCR; TCRdb's copy has only in-frame clones and leaves some out. The repertoire includes some 2 million clones, 95% of them detected once, and more than 0.1% sits in the top ten. The sequencing sample was made of naive CD4+ T cells sorted from blood. As for subset: CD45RA+ positively selected. The receptors originated from a man aged 18 to 29 in good health.

This rearrangement joins TRBV6-6 to TRBJ2-7; 10 positions agree with TRBD1. Per germline, CDR1 MNHNY and CDR2 SVGAGI (reference sequence). With V trimmed by 6 bases and J by 0 bases, 2 bases remained unmatched. The CDR3 covers 14 residues. CDR3 in DNA: TGTGCCAGCAGCGGGACAGGGGACTCCTACGAGCAGTACTTC. Translating gives CASSGTGDSYEQYF.

V gene TRBV6-5 combines with J gene TRBJ2-3, with D possibly TRBD1 on 6 matching bases. With 7 bases removed from V and 6 bases from J, the gap between germline ends came to 8 bases. Germline assignment: CDR1 MNHEY and CDR2 SVGAGI. The CDR3 spans 11 residues. CDR3 bases: TGTGCCAGCACTCAGGGGGATACGCAGTATTTT. Its translation: CASTQGDTQYF.

The V and J genes are TRBV5-6 and TRBJ2-1; 8 bases are a match to TRBD2. The CDR3 contains 15 residues. Germline CDR1 SGHDT, CDR2 YYEEEE. With 6 bases clipped from V and 6 bases from J, the junction kept 11 bases outside the gene matches. CDR3 residues: CASTSDPGGGNEQFF. CDR3 sequence (DNA): TGTGCCAGCACCTCGGATCCGGGAGGGGGCAATGAGCAGTTCTTC.

The V and J genes are TRBV2 and TRBJ1-4; D possibly corresponds to TRBD1 (6 bases). Trimming shortened V by 8 bases and J by 7 bases, and 17 bases separated the two germline ends. Germline CDR1 SNHLY, CDR2 FYNNEI. The CDR3 runs to 14 residues. CDR3 DNA sequence: TGTGCCAGCGGACGGGAGGGGGGAACTGAAAAACTGTTTTTT. The encoded protein is CASGREGGTEKLFF. The whole variable domain, remainder taken from reference TRBV2 and TRBJ1-4, is EPEVTQTPSHQVTQMGQEVILRCVPISNHLYFYWYRQILGQKVEFLVSFYNNEISEKSEIFDDQFSVERPDGSNFTLKIRSTKLEDSAMYFCASGREGGTEKLFFGSGTQLSVL.

Comments on this clone: Within the sample, other DNA sequences also encode this same CDR3. V gene TRBV18 combines with J gene TRBJ2-7; D possibly corresponds to TRBD1 (6 bases). The germline V gene encodes CDR1 KGHSH and CDR2 LQKENI. V dropped 3 bases and J dropped 2 bases, with 11 bases sitting between them. The CDR3 runs to 14 residues. The CDR3 region is CASSPETGPYEQYF. The CDR3 DNA reads as TGTGCCAGCTCACCCGAGACAGGCCCCTACGAGCAGTACTTC. The variable domain in full, with the rest retrieved from reference TRBV18 and TRBJ2-7, is NAGVMQNPRHLVRRRGQEARLRCSPMKGHSHVYWYRQLPEEGLKFMVYLQKENIIDESGMPKERFSAEFPKEGPSILRIQQVVRGDSAAYFCASSPETGPYEQYFGPGTRLTVT.

V gene TRBV30 combines with J gene TRBJ1-4, with a tentative D call TRBD1 (5 bases). Trimming shortened V by 0 bases and J by 8 bases, and 10 bases separated the two germline ends. Germline V lookup: CDR1 GTSNPN, CDR2 SVGIG (reference sequence). The length of the CDR3 is 13 residues. The CDR3 region is CAWSVTAGEKLFF. In nucleotides, the CDR3 is TGTGCCTGGAGTGTAACGGCAGGGGAAAAACTGTTTTTT.

The chain joins TRBV5-1 to TRBJ2-5; TRBD1 is a possible D gene (6 bases). Germline values: CDR1 SGHRS, CDR2 YFSETQ. There are 13 residues in the CDR3. Trimming shortened V by 4 bases and J by 5 bases, and 12 bases separated the two germline ends. The CDR3 is CASSTTGLETQYF. Written as DNA, the CDR3 is TGCGCCAGCAGCACCACAGGGCTGGAGACCCAGTACTTC.

This clone was picked up one time. The gene calls are TRBV7-2 and TRBJ2-1, with 8 bases fitting TRBD2. V was pared by 2 bases and J by 6 bases, with 6 bases of the junction left unmatched. Germline V lookup: CDR1 SGHTA, CDR2 FQGNSA. The CDR3 has 15 residues. The CDR3 region has the DNA TGTGCCAGCAGCTTATCGCTAGCGGGCTTCAATGAGCAGTTCTTC. Protein sequence: CASSLSLAGFNEQFF. Filled out from reference TRBV7-2 and TRBJ2-1, the complete variable domain reads GAGVSQSPSNKVTEKGKDVELRCDPISGHTALYWYRQSLGQGLEFLIYFQGNSAPDKSGLPSDRFSAERTGGSVSTLTIQRTQQEDSAVYLCASSLSLAGFNEQFFGPGTRLTVL.

The genes are TRBV6-4 and TRBJ2-3; TRBD2 matches at 7 bases. V dropped 3 bases and J dropped 0; count of bases not matched to a gene: 6. This CDR3 is built from 16 residues. In germline, CDR1 is MRHNA, CDR2 SNTAGT. CDR3 DNA sequence: TGTGCCAGCAGTGAAGAGTGGGGGGGGAGCACAGATACGCAGTATTTT. As protein: CASSEEWGGSTDTQYF.

This chain uses TRBV21-1 with TRBJ1-2. TRBV21-1 represents a pseudogene. There are 13 residues in the CDR3. In DNA, the CDR3 is TGTGCCAGCATCCTGCGCGGGACCTCTGGCTACACCTTC. This translates into CASILRGTSGYTF.

The rearrangement links TRBV6-5 to TRBJ1-1, with a weak D call TRBD1 (6 bases). Germline V CDR1 and CDR2: MNHEY, SVGAGI. The CDR3 spans 15 residues. Trimming pared 2 bases from V and 1 base from J, leaving 11 bases between. This chain's CDR3 is CASSYLGGPNTEAFF. DNA for the CDR3: TGTGCCAGCAGTTACCTCGGGGGCCCGAACACTGAAGCTTTCTTT.

Notes on this clone: A much bigger clone sits one base away, suggesting this may be a read error. Other DNA sequences within the sample encode an identical CDR3. V is TRBV10-3 and J is TRBJ1-5, with 8 nucleotides matching TRBD1. The germline gives CDR1 ENHRY, CDR2 SYGVKD. The CDR3 is 13 residues long. J was trimmed by 4 bases and V by 4 bases; bases with no gene match: 0. CDR3 bases: TGTGCCATCAGTGGGACAGGGAATCAGCCCCAGCATTTT. It encodes CAISGTGNQPQHF.

The CDR3 spells CASSPGQAANNEQFF. CDR3 nucleotide sequence: TGTGCCAGCAGCCCCGGACAGGCTGCGAACAATGAGCAGTTCTTC. This chain joins TRBV11-2 and TRBJ2-1, with 7 positions matching TRBD1. V was clipped by 5 bases and J by 5 bases; unmatched bases: 9. Per germline, CDR1 SGHAT and CDR2 FQNNGV. CDR3 length: 15 residues.

The rearrangement uses TRBV4-3 and TRBJ1-1; D may be TRBD1 (6 bases). The germline gives CDR1 LGHNA, CDR2 YSLEER. This CDR3 contains 13 residues. Trimming left V 2 bases short and J 5 bases short, with 9 bases between. The CDR3 DNA sequence: TGCGCCAGCAGCCAAACAGGGTTAACTGAAGCTTTCTTT. This translates into CASSQTGLTEAFF.

The gene calls are TRBV6-6 and TRBJ2-2; D call uncertain. Germline-derived CDR1 and CDR2 are MNHNY and SVGAGI (reference sequence). This CDR3 contains 14 residues. The germline V and J ends were trimmed by 1 base and 6 bases, with 9 bases remaining between them. Written as DNA, the CDR3 is TGTGCCAGCAGTTACTTCGCTTCCCCCGGGGAGCTGTTTTTT. Encoded protein: CASSYFASPGELFF.

This chain uses TRBV29-1 with TRBJ2-7; D unresolved. Germline V gene data show CDR1 as SQVTM and CDR2 as ANQGSEA. The V gene lost 4 bases and the J gene lost 3 bases, with 13 bases spanning the gap. This CDR3 has 13 residues. The CDR3 loop is CSVGQLAGYEQYF. CDR3 DNA sequence: TGCAGCGTTGGGCAGCTGGCCGGCTACGAGCAGTACTTC.

The V gene is TRBV27, the J gene TRBJ2-2; 9 bases line up with TRBD1. The CDR3 length is 15 residues. V dropped 6 bases and J dropped 0; count of bases not matched to a gene: 2. Per germline, CDR1 MNHEY and CDR2 SMNVEV (reference sequence). The CDR3 DNA is TGTGCCAGCAGCCGACAGGGGGCGAACACCGGGGAGCTGTTTTTT. Translated, it gives CASSRQGANTGELFF.

The rearrangement uses TRBV15 and TRBJ2-7, with TRBD2 identical over 12 bases. The CDR3 sequence is 15 residues long. The germline gives CDR1 LNHNV, CDR2 YYDKDF (reference sequence). With V trimmed by 5 bases and J by 5 bases, 7 bases remained unmatched. For the CDR3, the DNA is TGTGCCACCAGCCCTAGCGGGAGGGCCTATAACGAGCAGTACTTC. It translates to CATSPSGRAYNEQYF. Full variable domain (rest looked up from reference TRBV15 and TRBJ2-7): DAMVIQNPRYQVTQFGKPVTLSCSQTLNHNVMYWYQQKSSQAPKLLFHYYDKDFNNEADTPDNFQSRRPNTSFCFLDIRSPGLGDTAMYLCATSPSGRAYNEQYFGPGTRLTVT.

The chain carries TRBV10-3 and TRBJ2-2; D gene uncertain. The CDR3 consists of 14 residues. From germline, CDR1 is ENHRY and CDR2 SYGVKD. V was shortened by 2 bases and J by 3 bases, with 7 bases between the two germline ends. CDR3 loop: CAISENGYTGELFF. The CDR3, as DNA: TGTGCCATCAGTGAGAATGGTTACACCGGGGAGCTGTTTTTT.

Turning to this clone: Other DNA sequences of this sample code for an identical CDR3. V gene TRBV28 combines with J gene TRBJ2-2; D gene uncertain. Germline values: CDR1 MDHEN, CDR2 SYDVKM. CDR3 size: 13 residues. Trimming shortened V by 7 bases and J by 1 base, and 7 bases separated the two germline ends. CDR3 loop: CASTLGNTGELFF. CDR3 nucleotide sequence: TGTGCCAGCACCTTAGGGAACACCGGGGAGCTGTTTTTT.

CDR3 bases: TGTGCCAGCAGCTCCTCGCCTAGCGGGGGGTACCTCGGGGAGACCCAGTACTTC. It encodes CASSSSPSGGYLGETQYF. The rearrangement joins TRBV13 to TRBJ2-5; 11 positions match TRBD2. Germline V gene data show CDR1 as PRHDT and CDR2 as FYEKMQ (reference sequence). This CDR3 is built from 18 residues. V was pared by 4 bases and J by 5 bases, with 15 bases of the junction left unmatched.

This chain links TRBV10-1 with TRBJ2-5, with TRBD1 as a possible D gene (6 bases). The CDR3 has 13 residues. The germline V gene has CDR1 WNHNN and CDR2 SYGVQD (reference sequence). Between the trimmed V and J ends, which lost 4 bases and 10 bases, there was a span of 16 bases. For the CDR3, the DNA is TGCGCCAGCAGTGCCCTAACGAGGGGGAGCCAGTACTTC. It yields the protein CASSALTRGSQYF.

The chain employs TRBV11-2 and TRBJ2-7; D perhaps matches TRBD2 (5 bases). The V end lost 5 bases, the J end lost 5 bases, and 13 bases lay between the germline ends. This CDR3 spans 13 amino acids. Germline CDR1 is SGHAT and CDR2 is FQNNGV. The CDR3 DNA reads TGTGCCAGCAGCCTAGCCGGCGCGAACGAGCAGTACTTC. Encoded protein: CASSLAGANEQYF.

This clone was seen only once. The rearrangement uses TRBV6-5 and TRBJ1-2; D gene unclear. The CDR3 has 13 residues. Per germline, CDR1 MNHEY and CDR2 SVGAGI. The germline V and J ends were trimmed by 10 bases and 0 bases, with 12 bases remaining between them. The CDR3 sequence: CATSLTANYGYTF. CDR3 coding DNA: TGTGCCACCTCCCTTACAGCTAACTATGGCTACACCTTC.

This chain uses TRBV7-9 with TRBJ2-5; a weak D match, TRBD2 (6 bases). Germline lookup yields CDR1 SEHNR and CDR2 FQNEAQ (reference sequence). The V end lost 5 bases, the J end lost 5 bases, and 18 bases lay between the germline ends. This CDR3 contains 15 residues. The CDR3 loop is CASSAGRTLGETQYF. CDR3 DNA: TGTGCCAGCAGCGCGGGGCGGACCCTAGGGGAGACCCAGTACTTC.

CDR3 amino acids: CAWSSASGNQPQHF. CDR3 nucleotides: TGTGCCTGGAGTTCCGCGAGCGGCAATCAGCCCCAGCATTTT. The chain has TRBV30 and TRBJ1-5; D unclear. Per germline, CDR1 GTSNPN and CDR2 SVGIG (reference sequence). V was trimmed by 2 bases and J by 2 bases, leaving 10 bases between them. The length of the CDR3 is 14 residues.

The V gene is TRBV6-4, the J gene TRBJ2-1; 15 nucleotides agree with TRBD2. Per germline, CDR1 MRHNA and CDR2 SNTAGT. V trimming: 5 bases; J trimming: 7 bases; junction bases outside the gene matches: 3. The CDR3 runs to 15 residues. CDR3 loop: CASSSGTSGRNEQFF. The CDR3, as DNA: TGTGCCAGCAGTAGCGGGACTAGCGGGAGGAATGAGCAGTTCTTC.

A remark on this clone: At the DNA level, this CDR3 is encoded by other sequences in the same sample as well. The chain employs TRBV5-1 and TRBJ2-7; TRBD1 matches at 8 bases. V dropped 5 bases and J dropped 2; count of bases not matched to a gene: 3. Germline CDR1 is SGHRS and CDR2 is YFSETQ. CDR3 length: 13 residues. Here the CDR3 reads CASRGTGTYEQYF. The CDR3 coding sequence is TGCGCCAGCAGGGGGACAGGAACCTACGAGCAGTACTTC.

The chain links TRBV25-1 to TRBJ2-1, with 7 bases lining up with TRBD1. Germline V gives CDR1 MGHDK, CDR2 SYGVNS. The CDR3 is made up of 16 amino acids. J was trimmed by 0 bases and V by 5 bases; bases with no gene match: 7. This chain's CDR3 is CASSHRTGSSYNEQFF. CDR3 nucleotide sequence: TGTGCCAGCAGTCATCGGACAGGAAGCTCCTACAATGAGCAGTTCTTC.

The chain links TRBV20-1 to TRBJ2-3; D is unclear. With 6 bases removed from V and 3 bases from J, the gap between germline ends came to 7 bases. Germline V gene lookup returns CDR1 DFQATT and CDR2 SNEGSKA (reference sequence). The CDR3 length is 11 residues. CDR3 region: CSADQTDTQYF. The CDR3, as DNA: TGCAGTGCCGACCAAACAGATACGCAGTATTTT.